The clone carrying this T cell receptor beta chain was seen a single time. Its specificity is unknown. Germline V gene lookup returns CDR1 SGHTA and CDR2 FQGTGA. The CDR3 contains 14 residues. Deletions cut 5 bases from V and 8 bases from J, with 16 bases between. The data originate from a study of PD-1 blockade in mismatch repair-deficient tumors. The data were produced by immunoSEQ multiplex PCR, yet TCRdb's version contains in-frame clones alone and is incomplete. The profile covers approximately 15,000 clones, with about four fifths appearing a single time and approximately 11% taken by the ten largest. Study-wide results and caveats: All three positive peptides came from frameshift mutations, yielding around 140 blood TCRs. Tumor-resident clones, often absent from pretreatment blood, expanded after pembrolizumab and then contracted.

Time point described: roughly 9-day in vitro stimulation with candidate neoantigen peptide 5. Every patient had mismatch repair deficiency by PCR or immunohistochemistry. This rearrangement joins TRBV7-3 to TRBJ2-1; D might be TRBD2 (5 bases). The material sequenced was cells cultured in vitro, taken from a patient treated with pembrolizumab. The clonotype was recovered from an adult with mismatch repair-deficient cancer. The CDR3 loop is CASSQTTDFYEQFF. For the CDR3, the DNA is TGTGCCAGCAGCCAAACCACGGACTTCTATGAGCAGTTCTTC.